This T cell receptor (beta chain) was observed in a study of T cell changes during pregnancy in multiple sclerosis. The assay was immunoSEQ multiplex PCR, and TCRdb's table has in-frame clones only and misses some. Of 20,000 to 25,000 clones detected, approximately 87% appear once; the ten largest clones hold 7.5% to 8%. The CDR3 runs to 15 residues. Germline CDR1 is SNHLY and CDR2 is FYNNEI. This sample comprised CD8+ T cells from peripheral blood mononuclear cells, obtained before pregnancy. This clonotype originated in a female donor with multiple sclerosis, enrolled in a pregnancy study. This chain connects TRBV2 to TRBJ2-6; maybe TRBD1 (5 bases). CDR3 residues: CAITDSLAGANVLTF. The CDR3 nucleotides read TGTGCTATTACTGACAGTCTGGCTGGGGCCAACGTCCTGACTTTC.